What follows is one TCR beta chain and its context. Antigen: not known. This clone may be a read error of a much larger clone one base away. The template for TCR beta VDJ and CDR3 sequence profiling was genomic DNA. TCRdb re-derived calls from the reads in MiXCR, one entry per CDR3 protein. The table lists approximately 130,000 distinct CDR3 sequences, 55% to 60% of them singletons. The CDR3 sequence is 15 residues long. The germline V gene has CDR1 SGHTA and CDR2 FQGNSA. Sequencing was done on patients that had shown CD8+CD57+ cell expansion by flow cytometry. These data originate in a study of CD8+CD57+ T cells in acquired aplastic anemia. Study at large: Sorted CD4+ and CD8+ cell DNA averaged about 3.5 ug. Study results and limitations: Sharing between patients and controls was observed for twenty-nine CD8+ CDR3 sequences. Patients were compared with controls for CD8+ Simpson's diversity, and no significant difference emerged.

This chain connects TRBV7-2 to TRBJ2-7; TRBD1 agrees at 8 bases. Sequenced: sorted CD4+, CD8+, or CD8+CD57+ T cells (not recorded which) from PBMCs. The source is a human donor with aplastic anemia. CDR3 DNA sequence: TGTGCCGGCAGCTACGCGGGGACAGGCAACTACGAGCAGTACTTC. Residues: CAGSYAGTGNYEQYF.